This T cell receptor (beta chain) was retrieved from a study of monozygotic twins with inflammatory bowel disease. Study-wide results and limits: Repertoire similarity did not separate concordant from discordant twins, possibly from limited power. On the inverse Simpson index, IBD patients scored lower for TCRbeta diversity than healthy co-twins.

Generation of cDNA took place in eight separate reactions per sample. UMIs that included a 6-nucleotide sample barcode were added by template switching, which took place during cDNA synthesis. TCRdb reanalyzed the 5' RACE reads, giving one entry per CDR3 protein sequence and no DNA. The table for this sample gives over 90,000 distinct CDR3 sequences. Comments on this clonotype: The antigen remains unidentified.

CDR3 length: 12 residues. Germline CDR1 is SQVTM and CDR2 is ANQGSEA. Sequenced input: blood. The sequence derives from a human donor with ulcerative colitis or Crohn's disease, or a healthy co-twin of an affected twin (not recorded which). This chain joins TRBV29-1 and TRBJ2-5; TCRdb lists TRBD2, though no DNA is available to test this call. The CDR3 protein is CSVIRSGETQYF.